This TCR beta chain was sequenced for a study of T cell responses to AZD1222 COVID-19 vaccine. Study results and caveats: Reportedly, nearly half the spike-specific TCRs target unmutated variant regions. Donors were mostly white British, more females; clonal diversity possibly underestimated. It was only a handful of AZD1222 recipients who were seropositive at baseline. Samples come after the peak T cell response, not at day 14.

The repertoire was sequenced with immunoSEQ multiplex PCR; TCRdb's copy has only in-frame clones and lacks some. The sample yields some 120,000 clones, roughly 86% seen once. Points on this clone: What it binds is unknown.

The CDR3 has 14 amino acids. Germline V gene lookup returns CDR1 SGHRS and CDR2 YFSETQ. Trimming cost V 0 bases and J 3 bases; bases outside gene matches: 2. The sequenced sample was peripheral blood, obtained on day 0 of AZD1222 vaccination. This sequence joins TRBV5-1 and TRBJ1-1; 7 positions agree with TRBD1. This receptor was obtained from an adult in good health. CDR3 sequence: CASSLEGQYTEAFF. In DNA, the CDR3 is TGCGCCAGCAGCTTGGAGGGACAGTACACTGAAGCTTTCTTT.